The text below deals with one T cell receptor beta chain. What it recognizes is unknown. The data belong to a study of T-cell reconstitution after alpha-beta-depleted transplantation in children. Broader study findings: Two months or so post-transplant, alpha-beta T cells reportedly derived from several hundred expanded graft clones. T-cell numbers and diversity one year post-transplant derived largely from freshly generated T cells.

Construction of the TCRbeta library involved unique molecular identifiers. In TCRdb, the PCR reads were re-called with MiXCR into one record per CDR3 protein. The table lists over 200,000 distinct CDR3 sequences, approximately 11% of them singletons. V was pared by 7 bases and J by 2 bases, with 4 bases of the junction left unmatched. Germline V gene sequence: CDR1 LGHDT, CDR2 YNNKEL (reference sequence). CDR3 length: 14 amino acids. The clonotype comes from a child under two years old with acute myeloid leukemia, due to receive a stem cell transplant. The chain combines TRBV3-1 with TRBJ2-7; the match to TRBD1 covers 11 bases. Specimen: PBMCs, collected before TCRalphabeta/CD19-depleted stem cell transplant. Here the CDR3 DNA reads TGTGCCAGCACCTCGGGACAGGGGGCCTACGAGCAGTACTTC. Its protein product is CASTSGQGAYEQYF.